This TCR beta chain is drawn from a study of T-cell memory formation after mild COVID-19. Background on the study: Each donor largely had its own TCR clusters. Overall study results and limits: Balance between CD4 and CD8 was seen in clones contracting day 15 to 85, and a CD4+ lean was seen in later expanders. CD4+ contracting clones were mainly CM and EM; CD8+ ones, EMRA.

Germline V gene lookup returns CDR1 SGHRS and CDR2 YFSETQ. This CDR3 has 13 amino acids. V gave up 2 bases and J gave up 5 bases, with 8 bases separating them. 5'RACE with constant-segment primers yielded barcoded, UMI-tagged TCR alpha and TCR beta cDNA libraries. TCRdb called the 5' RACE reads again in MiXCR, with one record for every CDR3 protein. The data contain about 560,000 distinct CDR3 sequences, 15% to 20% of them singletons. Turning to this clonotype: Antigen: not known.

The sequence was collected from an adult woman who had mild COVID-19 (a few samples of this study predate the infection). Cell type and time point are not known. This chain joins TRBV5-1 and TRBJ1-5; D is ambiguous. The sequenced sample was PBMCs or a T cell subset sorted from them (not recorded which). The CDR3 sequence is CASSFSGDQPQHF. CDR3 in DNA: TGCGCCAGCAGCTTCAGTGGCGATCAGCCCCAGCATTTT.